This TCR beta chain stems from a study of cytomegalovirus exposure and HLA in healthy donors. Study-wide findings and caveats: The listing of 150 to 200 TCR beta chains classed them as cytomegalovirus-associated.

Primers for the PCR totalled 60 Vbeta and 13 Jbeta. The protocol was immunoSEQ multiplex PCR, while the TCRdb copy is restricted to in-frame clones and leaves out a portion. Of around 150,000 clones listed, around 80% are singletons. V lost 4 bases to trimming and J lost 2 bases, with 18 bases between them. Germline V gene lookup returns CDR1 SQVTM and CDR2 ANQGSEA. The CDR3 contains 15 residues. Worth noting for this clone: Antigen: not known.

The clonotype comes from a young man in good health and CMV-seronegative. J is TRBJ2-7 and V is TRBV29-1; D gene unclear. Sequencing was performed on PBMCs. CDR3 residues: CSVVLTETETYEQYF. The CDR3 nucleotides read TGCAGCGTTGTCCTCACAGAAACAGAGACCTACGAGCAGTACTTC.